This T cell receptor beta chain stems from a study of blood T cells in healthy people across ages. General study findings and limits: Observed TCR beta diversity showed a strong correlation with the percentage of naive T cells as measured by flow cytometry.

This clonotype was found many times. Its target is not known. With each sample, at least 5.5 micrograms of total RNA were extracted. With 6 bases removed from V and 5 bases from J, the gap between germline ends came to 13 bases. The CDR3 contains 12 residues. Germline values: CDR1 SQVTM, CDR2 ANQGSEA. With a J-beta primer mix and a sample-barcoded 5' primer, a second PCR ran roughly 6 to 11 cycles. TCRdb reanalysed the 5' RACE reads using MiXCR and keeps one entry per CDR3 protein. Of hundreds of thousands of distinct CDR3 sequences listed, more than 25% were seen once; the top ten hold 15% to 20%. The sequence derives from a woman older than 75 in good health. Sequenced input: blood. V gene TRBV29-1 combines with J gene TRBJ1-1; maybe TRBD1 (6 bases). The CDR3 loop is CSVAGRGTEAFF. The CDR3, as DNA: TGCAGCGTAGCAGGGAGGGGGACTGAAGCTTTCTTT.